These 16 T cell receptor beta chains originate from one sample sequenced in a study of identical twins. TCRdb passed the 5' RACE reads through MiXCR, listing each CDR3 protein once. The repertoire consists of a few hundred thousand distinct CDR3 sequences, with roughly an eighth occurring once and the leading ten covering approximately 0.9%. This sample was also put to use in a study of yellow fever vaccine responses in identical twins.

Sequencing input: CD4+ T cells sorted from blood. Receptor source: a woman aged 18-29 years in good health.

There are a few counts of this clonotype. CDR3 in DNA: TGCAGCGTTGAAGATCATGGACTAGCGGGAGTTTACAATGAGCAGTTCTTC. Amino acids: CSVEDHGLAGVYNEQFF. V usage is TRBV29-1 and J usage is TRBJ2-1; TRBD2 matches at 13 bases. Germline CDR1 SQVTM, CDR2 ANQGSEA. This CDR3 has 17 residues. V was clipped by 0 bases and J by 4 bases; unmatched bases: 6.

The V and J genes are TRBV14 and TRBJ1-1, with D perhaps matching TRBD1 (6 bases). The CDR3 is 14 residues long. Germline loops: CDR1 SGHDN, CDR2 FVKESK. V lost 1 base, J lost 4 bases, and 10 bases lay in between. As DNA, the CDR3 is TGTGCCAGCAGCCAAGCGGGGGCGTTCACTGAAGCTTTCTTT. Translating gives CASSQAGAFTEAFF.

This clonotype was detected ten times or more. This sequence joins TRBV5-1 and TRBJ2-7, with 9 bases aligning to TRBD2. CDR3 length: 15 amino acids. From germline, CDR1 is SGHRS and CDR2 YFSETQ. Unmatched junction bases numbered 4, after V lost 0 bases and J lost 3 bases. CDR3 DNA: TGCGCCAGCAGCTTGGGGGGGACTAGCAACTACGAGCAGTACTTC. It specifies CASSLGGTSNYEQYF. Complete variable domain (other parts from reference TRBV5-1 and TRBJ2-7): KAGVTQTPRYLIKTRGQQVTLSCSPISGHRSVSWYQQTPGQGLQFLFEYFSETQRNKGNFPGRFSGRQFSNSRSEMNVSTLELGDSALYLCASSLGGTSNYEQYFGPGTRLTVT.

There are a few counts of this clonotype. The chain combines TRBV6-1 with TRBJ1-6; 9 bases agree with TRBD1. With V trimmed by 11 bases and J by 8 bases, 7 bases remained unmatched. CDR3 length: 13 amino acids. CDR1 and CDR2 (germline): MNHNS, SASEGT. This CDR3 reads CACGQGYYSPLHF. As DNA, the CDR3 is TGTGCCTGTGGACAGGGGTATTATTCACCCCTCCACTTT.

The rearrangement links TRBV3-1 to TRBJ2-1; TRBD1 aligns across 11 bases. With 8 bases clipped from V and 6 bases from J, the junction kept 9 bases outside the gene matches. The CDR3 consists of 15 residues. Germline V lookup: CDR1 LGHDT, CDR2 YNNKEL (reference sequence). The CDR3 region is CASSISGTGGNEQFF. The CDR3 nucleotides read TGTGCCAGCTCCATTTCCGGGACAGGGGGCAATGAGCAGTTCTTC.

Points on this clonotype: At one end the junction does not follow the germline gene, possibly because of a read error. V gene TRBV5-1 combines with J gene TRBJ2-3, with 16 nucleotides matching TRBD2. This CDR3 has 18 residues. Per the germline V gene, CDR1 is SGHRS and CDR2 is YFSETQ. DNA of the CDR3: TGCGCTAGCAGCAGGGGACTAGCGGGGGGGCCTGGCACAGATACGCAGTATTTT. It codes for CASSRGLAGGPGTDTQYF.

The rearrangement joins TRBV5-6 to TRBJ2-3, with TRBD2 as a possible D gene (5 bases). The V gene's germline CDR1 is SGHDT and CDR2 YYEEEE. Between the trimmed V and J ends, which lost 2 bases and 6 bases, there was a span of 10 bases. The CDR3 is 13 amino acids. CDR3 protein: CASSLQRRDTQYF. CDR3 nucleotide sequence: TGTGCCAGCAGCTTACAGAGGAGGGATACGCAGTATTTT.

This clonotype was recorded a few times. The J gene is TRBJ2-7, the V gene TRBV6-5; tentative D call: TRBD1 (5 bases). The CDR3 contains 12 residues. Trimming stripped 6 bases from V and 4 bases from J, with 10 bases between. Germline values: CDR1 MNHEY, CDR2 SVGAGI. Here the CDR3 reads CASRGAAYEQYF. In nucleotides, the CDR3 is TGTGCCAGCAGAGGGGCAGCGTACGAGCAGTACTTC.

This clonotype was seen repeatedly, ten times or more. The V gene is TRBV5-6, the J gene TRBJ2-6; unclear D gene. CDR3 length: 16 amino acids. Looked up from germline, CDR1 is SGHDT and CDR2 is YYEEEE. V gave up 3 bases and J gave up 4 bases, with 14 bases separating them. The CDR3 coding sequence is TGTGCCAGCAGCTCTATTAGGGCGGTAGGGGCCAACGTCCTGACTTTC. This translates into CASSSIRAVGANVLTF.

This clonotype was seen ten or more times. The chain is built from TRBV5-1 and TRBJ2-3; TRBD2 aligns across 9 bases. J lost 1 base, V lost 3 bases, and 3 bases had no gene match. Germline V lookup: CDR1 SGHRS, CDR2 YFSETQ. CDR3 length equals 15 residues. The DNA for the CDR3 is TGCGCCAGCAGCTCTAGCGGGGACCGCACAGATACGCAGTATTTT. Its translation is CASSSSGDRTDTQYF.

This clonotype was seen a few times. The chain is built from TRBV9 and TRBJ1-5; D is perhaps TRBD1 (6 bases). Germline CDR1 and CDR2: SGDLS and YYNGEE. V was shortened by 3 bases and J by 3 bases, with 13 bases between the two germline ends. The CDR3 loop spans 15 amino acids. CDR3 in amino acids: CASSDGTGLNQPQHF. CDR3 nucleotides: TGTGCCAGCAGCGACGGAACAGGGCTCAATCAGCCCCAGCATTTT.

This clonotype was counted many times. The chain carries TRBV24-1 and TRBJ2-5; D perhaps matches TRBD1 (6 bases). With 3 bases removed from V and 5 bases from J, the gap between germline ends came to 9 bases. The CDR3 is made up of 13 amino acids. From germline, CDR1 is KGHDR and CDR2 SFDVKD. CDR3 residues: CATSDPGHETQYF. CDR3 DNA: TGTGCCACCAGTGATCCGGGACATGAGACCCAGTACTTC.

The genes are TRBV18 and TRBJ2-5; D could derive from TRBD1 or TRBD2 (5 bases each). CDR1 is KGHSH and CDR2 is LQKENI in the germline V gene. The CDR3 has 13 residues. V was cut by 3 bases and J by 5 bases, with 10 bases left in between. The CDR3 DNA is TGTGCCAGCTCACCTCGCAGGGAGGAGACCCAGTACTTC. It encodes CASSPRREETQYF.

This clonotype was found many times. The V gene is TRBV27, the J gene TRBJ2-3, with TRBD2 identical over 9 bases. The trim removed 7 bases at V and 1 base at J, leaving 12 bases unmatched. Germline CDR1 is MNHEY and CDR2 is SMNVEV (reference sequence). The CDR3 sequence is 17 residues long. For the CDR3, the DNA is TGTGCCAGCAATCTAGCGGGGCGACTGGAGCGCACAGATACGCAGTATTTT. Protein: CASNLAGRLERTDTQYF.

This clonotype has at least ten counts. The V and J genes are TRBV12-3 or TRBV12-4 and TRBJ2-2, with 7 bases that match TRBD1. The CDR3 totals 14 residues. Trimming removed 5 bases from V and 8 bases from J; junction bases left unmatched: 8. The CDR3 reads CASSRQGLPGELFF. In DNA form, the CDR3 reads TGTGCCAGCAGTAGACAGGGCTTACCTGGGGAGCTGTTTTTT.

This clonotype has only a few counts. The chain links TRBV28 to TRBJ1-2; D remains ambiguous. The V gene lost 8 bases and the J gene lost 0 bases, with 4 bases spanning the gap. The CDR3 length is 11 residues. Germline assignment: CDR1 MDHEN and CDR2 SYDVKM. The CDR3 sequence is CASLANYGYTF. The DNA of the CDR3 is TGTGCCAGCCTAGCTAACTATGGCTACACCTTC.